Presented here are 30 T cell receptor beta chains from one specimen sequenced in a study of cytomegalovirus exposure and HLA in healthy donors (dated by TCRdb to about 2017). The library was built by means of the immunoSEQ multiplex PCR assay. The multiplex PCR relied on a mix of 60 forward primers for TCR Vbeta segments and 13 reverse primers for TCR Jbeta segments. Drawn from immuneACCESS, this table holds only the in-frame rearrangements with V and J called that TCRdb kept. Clones are partly lost; checked studies trace under half to an unresolved V gene and leave the rest unexplained. Present in this sample are approximately 70,000 clones, around 69% of which were seen just once. Together, the top ten hold 10% to 12% of the sample. The sample taken for sequencing was PBMCs. These TCRs come from a human donor in good health.

The chain is built from TRBV2 and TRBJ2-5; TRBD1 agrees at 7 bases. The CDR3 is 13 residues long. Germline V lookup: CDR1 SNHLY, CDR2 FYNNEI. V gave up 5 bases and J gave up 4 bases; unmatched junction bases: 4. The CDR3: CASSQNRGETQYF. The DNA of the CDR3 is TGTGCCAGCAGTCAAAACAGGGGAGAGACCCAGTACTTC.

The chain's CDR3 is CAWSTLAAATDTQYF. In DNA form, the CDR3 reads TGTGCCTGGAGTACCTTAGCGGCTGCCACAGATACGCAGTATTTT. The chain links TRBV30 to TRBJ2-3; D may be TRBD2 (6 bases). The CDR3 spans 15 residues. CDR1 is GTSNPN and CDR2 is SVGIG in the germline V gene (reference sequence). Trimming shortened V by 2 bases and J by 2 bases, and 14 bases separated the two germline ends.

Written as DNA, the CDR3 is TGTGCCAGCAGTTCCACCCCAGGGGATTCTGAAGCTTTCTTT. Amino acid sequence: CASSSTPGDSEAFF. The chain combines TRBV6-5 with TRBJ1-1; possibly TRBD1 for D (6 bases). V was pared by 4 bases and J by 6 bases, with 15 bases between. The CDR3 sequence is 14 residues long. Germline V gives CDR1 MNHEY, CDR2 SVGAGI.

The chain couples TRBV13 to TRBJ2-1; 10 bases are a match to TRBD1. The J segment lost 8 bases and the V segment lost 5 bases, leaving 12 bases of the junction unmatched. Germline lookup yields CDR1 PRHDT and CDR2 FYEKMQ (reference sequence). The CDR3 covers 16 residues. CDR3: CASSQTPGQGRDEQFF. In nucleotides, the CDR3 is TGTGCCAGCAGCCAGACCCCGGGACAGGGGAGGGATGAGCAGTTCTTC.

On this clone: The junction shows a germline mismatch at one end, possibly a read error. The chain carries TRBV4-1 and TRBJ2-7; D might be TRBD2 (6 bases). The CDR3 covers 14 residues. CDR1 MGHRA and CDR2 YSYEKL come from the germline V gene. CDR3 residues: CTSSYPGLTYEQYF. Written as DNA, the CDR3 is TGCACCAGCAGCTACCCGGGACTTACCTACGAGCAGTACTTC.

To note about this clone: A junction boundary mismatches the germline segment, possibly from a read error. The rearrangement links TRBV19 to TRBJ2-4; perhaps TRBD2 as D (5 bases). CDR1 is LNHDA, CDR2 SQIVND, per germline (reference sequence). The CDR3 runs 12 residues. The CDR3 sequence is CASSIYDGVRHF. DNA of the CDR3: TGTGCCAGTAGTATCTACGACGGGGTCAGGCACTTC. Using reference TRBV19 and TRBJ2-4 for the parts outside the CDR3, the full variable domain is DGGITQSPKYLFRKEGQNVTLSCEQNLNHDAMYWYRQDPGQGLRLIYYSQIVNDFQKGDIAEGYSVSREKKESFPLTVTSAQKNPTAFYLCASSIYDGVRHFGAGTRLSVL.

V usage is TRBV4-1 and J usage is TRBJ2-7; 14 nucleotides line up with TRBD2. This CDR3 is built from 15 residues. The germline V gene encodes CDR1 MGHRA and CDR2 YSYEKL. Trimming removed 4 bases from V and 3 bases from J; junction bases left unmatched: 2. The CDR3 bases are TGCGCCAGCAGCCCCGGGACTAGCGGGAGCTACGAGCAGTACTTC. Its protein is CASSPGTSGSYEQYF.

The chain recombines TRBV29-1 with TRBJ2-5; TRBD1 aligns across 9 bases. CDR3 length equals 16 residues. In germline, CDR1 is SQVTM, CDR2 ANQGSEA. Trimming cost V 2 bases and J 5 bases; bases outside gene matches: 12. CDR3 nucleotides: TGCAGCGTTGAACCTCTTTGGGACAGGGAGGGGGAGACCCAGTACTTC. As protein: CSVEPLWDREGETQYF.

The J gene is TRBJ1-4, the V gene TRBV25-1; 7 nucleotides align to TRBD1. Germline assignment: CDR1 MGHDK and CDR2 SYGVNS. This CDR3 comprises 16 residues. Unmatched junction bases numbered 13, after V lost 5 bases and J lost 7 bases. The CDR3 sequence is CASSKIEGDSREKLFF. The CDR3 bases are TGTGCCAGCAGTAAAATTGAAGGGGACAGTCGTGAAAAACTGTTTTTT.

Only one count was recorded for this clone. The rearrangement links TRBV29-1 to TRBJ2-5, with D maybe TRBD1 (5 bases). V lost 0 bases to trimming and J lost 5 bases, with 13 bases between them. Germline V gene lookup returns CDR1 SQVTM and CDR2 ANQGSEA. The length of the CDR3 is 14 residues. The CDR3 nucleotides read TGCAGCGTTGAAGAGGGGCGACTGCGGGAGACCCAGTACTTC. Its protein product is CSVEEGRLRETQYF.

This rearrangement joins TRBV7-6 to TRBJ1-4; 8 nucleotides agree with TRBD1. The CDR3 is made up of 16 amino acids. Germline loops: CDR1 SGHVS, CDR2 FNYEAQ. V was pared by 5 bases and J by 3 bases, with 8 bases of the junction left unmatched. The CDR3 here is CASSQGGTGSNEKLFF. The CDR3 DNA reads TGTGCCAGCAGCCAAGGGGGGACAGGTTCTAATGAAAAACTGTTTTTT. Based on the CDR3 plus reference TRBV7-6 and TRBJ1-4, the full variable domain is GAGVSQSPRYKVTKRGQDVALRCDPISGHVSLYWYRQALGQGPEFLTYFNYEAQQDKSGLPNDRFSAERPEGSISTLTIQRTEQRDSAMYRCASSQGGTGSNEKLFFGSGTQLSVL.

The CDR3 loop is CASSPRTSGPSYEQYF. DNA for the CDR3: TGTGCCAGCAGTCCGAGGACTAGCGGGCCTTCCTACGAGCAGTACTTC. The chain links TRBV5-4 to TRBJ2-7; TRBD2 matches 11 bases. Germline CDR1 SGHNT, CDR2 YYREEE (reference sequence). V lost 5 bases, J lost 1 base, and 8 bases stayed unmatched. This CDR3 is built from 16 residues.

A note on this clone: One end of the junction fails to match germline, which may point to a read error. The V and J genes are TRBV2 and TRBJ1-2, with no clear D. Germline V gene lookup returns CDR1 SNHLY and CDR2 FYNNEI. The CDR3 is made up of 13 amino acids. The CDR3 coding sequence is TGTGCCAGCAGCGAGGATTATAACTGTGGCTACACCTTC. It is translated as CASSEDYNCGYTF.

This clone was detected only once. The chain joins TRBV14 to TRBJ2-1, with 9 nucleotides matching TRBD2. The CDR3 totals 13 residues. Per germline, CDR1 SGHDN and CDR2 FVKESK. Trimming removed 0 bases from V and 10 bases from J; junction bases left unmatched: 1. CDR3 nucleotides: TGTGCCAGCAGCCAAGACCTAGCGGGAGAGCAGTTCTTC. Amino acid sequence: CASSQDLAGEQFF.

The chain couples TRBV7-6 to TRBJ2-7, with 13 nucleotides matching TRBD2. The CDR3 extends over 15 amino acids. Germline loops: CDR1 SGHVS, CDR2 FNYEAQ. V gave up 2 bases and J gave up 5 bases; unmatched junction bases: 3. DNA of the CDR3: TGTGCCAGCAGCTTAATAGGACTAGCGGGAGACGAGCAGTACTTC. Translated: CASSLIGLAGDEQYF.

J is TRBJ2-7 and V is TRBV19, with 8 bases fitting TRBD1. V was clipped by 3 bases and J by 3 bases; unmatched bases: 7. This CDR3 spans 15 amino acids. Germline V gene sequence: CDR1 LNHDA, CDR2 SQIVND (reference sequence). Here the CDR3 DNA reads TGTGCCAGTAGTATTCGAGGACAGGGAATCTACGAGCAGTACTTC. This sequence encodes CASSIRGQGIYEQYF.

This clone showed up just a few times. The chain carries TRBV10-1 and TRBJ2-3; tentative D call: TRBD1 (6 bases). V was clipped by 4 bases and J by 0 bases, with 8 bases between them. The CDR3 extends over 14 amino acids. Germline V lookup: CDR1 WNHNN, CDR2 SYGVQD (reference sequence). CDR3 DNA sequence: TGCGCCAGCAGTGTAAGGGGGAGCACAGATACGCAGTATTTT. Translated, it gives CASSVRGSTDTQYF.

This clone was seen a handful of times. The chain couples TRBV5-6 to TRBJ2-7; maybe TRBD2 (7 bases). Per germline, CDR1 SGHDT and CDR2 YYEEEE. V was cut by 2 bases and J by 5 bases, with 20 bases left in between. This CDR3 comprises 16 residues. The CDR3 DNA reads TGTGCCAGCAGCTTAGTTCCCGGCCAAGGGGGGGACGAGCAGTACTTC. Protein sequence: CASSLVPGQGGDEQYF.

The chain uses TRBV19 and TRBJ1-5; 8 positions agree with TRBD1. J gave up 6 bases and V 6 bases, and 10 bases lay outside the gene matches. From germline, CDR1 is LNHDA and CDR2 SQIVND (reference sequence). CDR3 length: 15 amino acids. The CDR3, as DNA: TGTGCCAGTAGCCCACAGGGGGTGTTCTTTCAGCCCCAGCATTTT. Translation: CASSPQGVFFQPQHF.

V is TRBV21-1 and J is TRBJ1-1; the table's D call of TRBD1 was not tested on the DNA. TRBV21-1 corresponds to a pseudogene. This CDR3 is built from 15 residues. This CDR3 is CASSCRDTLNTEAFF. The CDR3 coding sequence is TGTGCCAGCAGCTGCCGGGACACTTTGAACACTGAAGCTTTCTTT.

V usage is TRBV10-3 and J usage is TRBJ2-7, with a possible D match to TRBD1 (5 bases). This CDR3 has 11 amino acids. V was clipped by 10 bases and J by 7 bases, with 14 bases between them. CDR1 and CDR2 (germline): ENHRY, SYGVKD. The chain's CDR3 is CATRQSMEQYF. The CDR3 DNA reads TGTGCCACCAGACAGAGTATGGAGCAGTACTTC.

This clone was picked up a small number of times. The CDR3 here is CASSRGPGIEAFF. CDR3 coding DNA: TGTGCCAGCAGCCGCGGACCGGGGATTGAAGCTTTCTTT. The chain couples TRBV13 to TRBJ1-1; D gene ambiguous. V gave up 5 bases and J gave up 7 bases, with 14 bases separating them. CDR1 PRHDT and CDR2 FYEKMQ come from the germline V gene (reference sequence). The CDR3 extends over 13 amino acids.

CDR3 in DNA: TGTGCCAGCAGCTCCAGGGTGGGCACAGATACGCAGTATTTT. Translating it yields CASSSRVGTDTQYF. The rearrangement links TRBV7-3 to TRBJ2-3, with D tentatively TRBD1 (5 bases). The CDR3 has 14 amino acids. The V end lost 4 bases, the J end lost 1 base, and 9 bases lay between the germline ends. Germline values: CDR1 SGHTA, CDR2 FQGTGA.

The chain carries TRBV7-7 and TRBJ2-5, with 12 bases that match TRBD2. The CDR3 consists of 17 residues. Per the germline V gene, CDR1 is SSHAT and CDR2 is FNYEAQ (reference sequence). J gave up 4 bases and V 5 bases, and 11 bases lay outside the gene matches. The CDR3 is CASSPRLLAGGPETQYF. The CDR3 nucleotides are TGTGCCAGCAGCCCTAGGCTCCTAGCGGGAGGGCCAGAGACCCAGTACTTC.

The chain joins TRBV11-3 to TRBJ2-7, with no clear D. This CDR3 has 11 residues. Between the trimmed V and J ends, which lost 1 base and 5 bases, there was a span of 3 bases. Looked up from germline, CDR1 is SGHNT and CDR2 is YENEEA. The CDR3 sequence is CASSLVNEQYF. CDR3 bases: TGTGCCAGCAGCTTAGTCAACGAGCAGTACTTC.

This chain uses TRBV11-3 with TRBJ1-2; a weak D match, TRBD1 (6 bases). Trimming left V 3 bases short and J 10 bases short, with 15 bases between. Germline CDR1 is SGHNT and CDR2 is YENEEA. The CDR3 has 13 amino acids. The CDR3 is CASSLGAPSDYTF. CDR3 nucleotide sequence: TGTGCCAGCAGCTTGGGGGCTCCCTCGGACTACACCTTC.

V and J are TRBV25-1 and TRBJ1-1; 11 bases fit TRBD1. In germline, CDR1 is MGHDK, CDR2 SYGVNS. The CDR3 sequence is 15 residues long. Germline trimming cut 1 base from V and 3 bases from J; bases unmatched to any gene: 1. For the CDR3, the DNA is TGTGCCAGCAGTGAATGGGGACAGGGGGACACTGAAGCTTTCTTT. Protein sequence: CASSEWGQGDTEAFF.

The chain carries TRBV27 and TRBJ1-5; tentatively, D is TRBD1 (6 bases). The CDR3 totals 14 residues. CDR1 and CDR2 (germline): MNHEY, SMNVEV (reference sequence). The V and J ends lost 4 bases and 9 bases respectively, with 16 bases between them. CDR3 sequence reads: CASSSQGSQSPQHF. DNA of the CDR3: TGTGCCAGCAGTTCACAGGGCTCACAGTCGCCCCAGCATTTT.

This clone was counted a few times. The chain has TRBV6-5 and TRBJ2-7, with D maybe TRBD1 (8 bases). V lost 6 bases to trimming and J lost 1 base, with 13 bases between them. Germline lookup yields CDR1 MNHEY and CDR2 SVGAGI. The CDR3 sequence is 14 residues long. The CDR3 nucleotides are TGTGCCAGCAGAACAGGGGGGGAGTCCTACGAGCAGTACTTC. This codes for CASRTGGESYEQYF.

The chain recombines TRBV19 with TRBJ2-6; 7 nucleotides agree with TRBD1. The CDR3 is 17 residues long. The trim removed 4 bases at V and 5 bases at J, leaving 11 bases unmatched. Germline V gene sequence: CDR1 LNHDA, CDR2 SQIVND (reference sequence). The chain's CDR3 is CASSSRTGQVWANVLTF. The CDR3, as DNA: TGTGCCAGTAGTAGTCGGACAGGACAAGTTTGGGCCAACGTCCTGACTTTC.